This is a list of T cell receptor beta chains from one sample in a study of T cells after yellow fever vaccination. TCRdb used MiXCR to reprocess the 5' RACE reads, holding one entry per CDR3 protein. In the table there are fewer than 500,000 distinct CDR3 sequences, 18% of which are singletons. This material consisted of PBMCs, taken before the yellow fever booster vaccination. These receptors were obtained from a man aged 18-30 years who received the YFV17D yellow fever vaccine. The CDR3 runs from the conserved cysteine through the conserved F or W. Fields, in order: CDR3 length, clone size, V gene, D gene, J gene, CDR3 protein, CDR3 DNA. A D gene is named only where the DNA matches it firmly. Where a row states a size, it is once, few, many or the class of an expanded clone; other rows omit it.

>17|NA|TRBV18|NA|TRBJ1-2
CASSPEVVHRAGYGYTF
TGTGCCAGCTCACCTGAGGTAGTACACAGGGCTGGCTATGGCTACACCTTC
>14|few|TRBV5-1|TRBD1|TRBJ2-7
CASSSRQGANQQYF
TGCGCCAGCAGCTCCCGACAGGGTGCTAATCAGCAGTACTTC
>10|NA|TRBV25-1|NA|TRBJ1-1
CASSGVEAFF
TGTGCCAGCAGTGGAGTTGAAGCTTTCTTT
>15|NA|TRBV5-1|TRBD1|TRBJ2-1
CASCGSDRGHNEQFF
TGCGCCAGCTGCGGTTCGGACAGGGGGCATAATGAGCAGTTCTTC
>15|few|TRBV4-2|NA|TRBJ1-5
CASSPRPGRNQPQHF
TGTGCCAGCAGCCCACGACCAGGTCGCAATCAGCCCCAGCATTTT
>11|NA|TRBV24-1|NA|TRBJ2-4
CATSFGRIQYF
TGTGCCACTTCCTTTGGACGCATTCAGTACTTC
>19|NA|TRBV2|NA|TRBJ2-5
CASALADVGGATQKETQYF
TGTGCCAGCGCCTTGGCTGACGTGGGCGGGGCTACGCAGAAAGAGACCCAGTACTTC
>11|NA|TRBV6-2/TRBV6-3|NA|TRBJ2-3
CASVPVDTQYF
TGTGCCAGTGTACCGGTGGATACGCAGTATTTT
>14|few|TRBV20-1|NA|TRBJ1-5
CSAKRTLANQPQHF
TGCAGTGCTAAGAGGACCCTAGCCAATCAGCCCCAGCATTTT
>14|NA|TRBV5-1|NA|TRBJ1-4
CASSGGLVNEKLFF
TGCGCCAGCAGCGGAGGACTTGTTAATGAAAAACTGTTTTTT
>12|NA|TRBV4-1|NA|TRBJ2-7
CASRGGPYEQYF
TGCGCCAGCAGGGGGGGGCCCTACGAGCAGTACTTC
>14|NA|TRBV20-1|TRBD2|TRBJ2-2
CSAGGGYNTGELFF
TGCAGTGCTGGGGGGGGGTACAACACCGGGGAGCTGTTTTTT
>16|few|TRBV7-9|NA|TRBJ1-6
CASSFTPGPIGSPLHF
TGTGCCAGCAGCTTCACCCCGGGACCTATTGGTTCACCCCTCCACTTT
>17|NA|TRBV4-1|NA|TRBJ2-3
CASSQPMAGFSTDTQYF
TGCGCCAGCAGCCAACCTATGGCAGGGTTTTCCACAGATACGCAGTATTTT
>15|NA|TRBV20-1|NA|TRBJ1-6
CSAREFPAYNSPLHF
TGCAGTGCTAGAGAATTCCCGGCCTATAATTCACCCCTCCACTTT
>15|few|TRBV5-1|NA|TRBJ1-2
CASSLEQGPIYGYTF
TGCGCCAGCAGCTTGGAACAGGGACCAATCTATGGCTACACCTTC
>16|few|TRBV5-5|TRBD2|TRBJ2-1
CASTGTGTSGEGEQFF
TGTGCCAGCACCGGCACCGGGACTAGCGGGGAGGGTGAGCAGTTCTTC
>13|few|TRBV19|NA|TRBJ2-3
CASSIASLDTQYF
TGTGCCAGTAGTATAGCGAGCCTTGATACGCAGTATTTT
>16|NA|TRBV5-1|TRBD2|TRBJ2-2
CASSSSGGANTGELFF
TGCGCCAGCAGCTCGAGCGGGGGGGCCAACACCGGGGAGCTGTTTTTT
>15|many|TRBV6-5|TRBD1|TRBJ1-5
CASSHGQGWNQPQHF
TGTGCCAGCAGCCACGGACAGGGATGGAATCAGCCCCAGCATTTT
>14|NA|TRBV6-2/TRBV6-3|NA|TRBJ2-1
CASSYRAGNNEQFF
TGTGCCAGCAGTTACAGGGCAGGGAACAATGAGCAGTTCTTC
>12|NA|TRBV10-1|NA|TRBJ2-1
CASSNRVNEQFF
TGCGCCAGCAGCAACAGGGTCAATGAGCAGTTCTTC
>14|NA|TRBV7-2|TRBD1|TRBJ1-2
CASSLVDREYGYTF
TGTGCCAGCAGCTTAGTGGACAGGGAATATGGCTACACCTTC
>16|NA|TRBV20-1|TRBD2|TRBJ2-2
CSARHSGGAGTGELFF
TGCAGTGCCCGTCATAGCGGGGGGGCGGGAACCGGGGAGCTGTTTTTT
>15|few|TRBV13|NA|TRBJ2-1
CASSLGGTDEGEQFF
TGTGCCAGCAGCTTAGGCGGGACTGACGAGGGTGAGCAGTTCTTC
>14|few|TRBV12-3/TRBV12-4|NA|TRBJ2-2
CASSYPGDTGELFF
TGTGCCAGCAGCTACCCAGGGGACACCGGGGAGCTGTTTTTT
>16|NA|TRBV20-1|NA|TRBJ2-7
CSARDRVTGPAYEQYF
TGCAGTGCTAGAGATAGGGTTACGGGACCCGCCTACGAGCAGTACTTC
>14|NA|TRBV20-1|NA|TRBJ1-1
CSARYGGMNTEAFF
TGCAGTGCAAGATACGGAGGGATGAACACTGAAGCTTTCTTT
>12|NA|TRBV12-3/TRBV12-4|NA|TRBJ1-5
CASILEAQPQHF
TGTGCCAGCATCCTAGAGGCTCAGCCCCAGCATTTT
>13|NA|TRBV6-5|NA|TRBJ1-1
CASSKHQNTEAFF
TGTGCCAGCAGCAAGCATCAGAACACTGAAGCTTTCTTT
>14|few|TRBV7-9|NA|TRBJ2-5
CASNLGWRVETQYF
TGTGCCAGCAACTTGGGCTGGAGAGTAGAGACCCAGTACTTC
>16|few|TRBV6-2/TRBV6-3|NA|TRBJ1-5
CASSYSSGFGNQPQHF
TGTGCCAGCAGTTACTCGAGCGGGTTTGGAAATCAGCCCCAGCATTTT
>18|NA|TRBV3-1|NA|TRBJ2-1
CASSYPGGGGLAYNEQFF
TGTGCCAGCAGCTACCCCGGGGGCGGCGGCTTGGCCTACAATGAGCAGTTCTTC
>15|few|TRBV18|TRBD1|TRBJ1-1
CASSPLDGQGVYAFF
TGTGCCAGCTCACCACTTGATGGACAGGGCGTTTATGCTTTCTTT
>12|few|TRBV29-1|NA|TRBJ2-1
CSVDRGGHEQFF
TGCAGCGTTGATCGGGGTGGGCATGAGCAGTTCTTC
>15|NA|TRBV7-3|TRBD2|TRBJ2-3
CASSLPVAGFDTQYF
TGTGCCAGCAGCCTGCCGGTAGCGGGGTTTGATACGCAGTATTTT
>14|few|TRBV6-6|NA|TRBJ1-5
CASTPGASNQPQHF
TGTGCCAGCACCCCGGGGGCTAGCAATCAGCCCCAGCATTTT
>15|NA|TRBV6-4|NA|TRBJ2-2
CASSDSRQGSGELFF
TGTGCCAGCAGTGACTCGAGGCAGGGATCCGGGGAGCTGTTTTTT
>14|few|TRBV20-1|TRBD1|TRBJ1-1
CSGGRGRSGAEAFF
TGCAGTGGGGGGAGGGGGCGCTCTGGGGCTGAAGCTTTCTTT
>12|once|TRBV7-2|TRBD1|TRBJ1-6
CASSPTGYTLHF
TGTGCCAGCAGCCCGACAGGGTACACCCTCCACTTT